The 32 T cell receptor beta chains below come from one sample, sequenced in a study of blood T cells in healthy people across ages. Next came a second PCR, run for roughly 6 to 11 cycles, which used a sample-barcoded 5' primer along with a J-beta primer mix. TCRdb passed the 5' RACE reads through MiXCR, listing each CDR3 protein once. The table shows about 900,000 distinct CDR3 sequences, with 60% to 80% occurring only once. Sequencing was performed on blood. The receptor source for this set is a man aged 25 to 40 in good health.

As to this clonotype: One junction end does not reproduce the germline sequence, and a read error may be involved. V and J are TRBV5-1 and TRBJ1-2; 8 positions agree with TRBD1. Per the germline V gene, CDR1 is SGHRS and CDR2 is YFSETQ. CDR3 length: 14 residues. The CDR3 protein is CASSPGQENYGYIF. DNA of the CDR3: TGCGCCAGCAGCCCGGGACAGGAGAACTATGGCTACATCTTC.

This clonotype was recorded a few times. The V and J genes are TRBV7-2 and TRBJ1-2; a possible D gene is TRBD1 (5 bases). This CDR3 region has 13 residues. Per germline, CDR1 SGHTA and CDR2 FQGNSA. V was pared by 5 bases and J by 7 bases, with 14 bases between. The CDR3 region is CASSHEGYGGYTF. For the CDR3, the DNA is TGTGCCAGCAGCCATGAGGGGTACGGTGGCTACACCTTC.

This clonotype appeared once. V is TRBV29-1 and J is TRBJ1-2; the D gene is possibly TRBD1 (5 bases). Deletions cut 1 base from V and 8 bases from J, with 14 bases between. Looked up from germline, CDR1 is SQVTM and CDR2 is ANQGSEA. The CDR3 sequence is 13 residues long. CDR3: CSVEVEPGVGYTF. DNA for the CDR3: TGCAGCGTTGAAGTTGAACCGGGGGTCGGCTACACCTTC.

The genes are TRBV6-4 and TRBJ2-4, with D unclear. The end of the DNA fits TRBJ2-7 better, so the J call may be wrong. The CDR3 has 9 amino acids. Germline V lookup: CDR1 MRHNA, CDR2 SNTAGT. DNA of the CDR3: TGTGCCATATTCTACGAGCAGTACTTC. It translates to CAIFYEQYF.

The chain combines TRBV10-3 with TRBJ2-4; D possibly matches TRBD1 or TRBD2 (5 bases each). Germline V gives CDR1 ENHRY, CDR2 SYGVKD. CDR3 length: 17 amino acids. V lost 8 bases, J lost 5 bases, and 25 bases lay in between. The chain's CDR3 is CAIAPRDGAQGENIQYF. The CDR3, as DNA: TGTGCCATCGCCCCAAGGGACGGGGCTCAGGGCGAAAACATTCAGTACTTC.

Worth noting for this clonotype: At one end, the junction sequence differs from germline, possibly due to a read error. J is TRBJ1-1 and V is TRBV5-1; TRBD1 might be the D (5 bases). Germline CDR1 reads SGHRS; CDR2 reads YFSETQ. The CDR3 sequence is 16 residues long. The CDR3 reads CASRPQDTKVNTEAFF. The CDR3 coding sequence is TGCGCCAGCAGGCCCCAGGACACAAAAGTGAACACTGAGGCTTTCTTT.

J is TRBJ2-5 and V is TRBV15, with a possible D match to TRBD1 (6 bases). The CDR3 is 15 residues long. Germline V gene sequence: CDR1 LNHNV, CDR2 YYDKDF (reference sequence). With 1 base removed from V and 11 bases from J, the gap between germline ends came to 20 bases. The CDR3 loop is CATSRARGSYNEQYF. CDR3 sequence (DNA): TGTGCCACCAGCAGAGCAAGGGGGTCATACAATGAGCAGTACTTC.

V is TRBV7-2 and J is TRBJ2-4; 9 nucleotides match TRBD2. Gene TRBJ2-5 matches the end of the DNA better, so the J call may be wrong. Germline CDR1 and CDR2: SGHTA and FQGNSA. The CDR3 has 17 residues. For the CDR3, the DNA is TGTGCCAGCAGCTTATCTGTCAGCGGGGGGAGGGGAGAGACCCAGTACTTC. Its protein product is CASSLSVSGGRGETQYF.

The chain couples TRBV3-1 to TRBJ1-1; possible D gene TRBD1, 5 bases. Germline V gene lookup returns CDR1 LGHDT and CDR2 YNNKEL (reference sequence). V was cut by 1 base and J by 2 bases, with 14 bases left in between. This CDR3 spans 16 amino acids. For the CDR3, the DNA is TGTGCCAGCAGCCAAGGCCACCTCCGGGACAACACTGAAGCTTTCTTT. Amino acids: CASSQGHLRDNTEAFF.

This clonotype came up a few times. The V gene is TRBV2, the J gene TRBJ2-7, with D unresolved. The CDR3 has 11 residues. Germline V gene sequence: CDR1 SNHLY, CDR2 FYNNEI. Deletions cut 6 bases from V and 3 bases from J, with 6 bases between. The CDR3 loop is CASRSVYEQYF. Written as DNA, the CDR3 is TGTGCCAGCAGATCAGTCTACGAGCAGTACTTC. Variable domain in full (rest from reference TRBV2 and TRBJ2-7): EPEVTQTPSHQVTQMGQEVILRCVPISNHLYFYWYRQILGQKVEFLVSFYNNEISEKSEIFDDQFSVERPDGSNFTLKIRSTKLEDSAMYFCASRSVYEQYFGPGTRLTVT.

The chain carries TRBV7-2 and TRBJ2-3; 11 positions match TRBD2. CDR3 length: 14 amino acids. The germline gives CDR1 SGHTA, CDR2 FQGNSA. V gave up 3 bases and J gave up 5 bases; unmatched junction bases: 1. The CDR3 is CASSFSGGEDTQYF. In DNA, the CDR3 is TGTGCCAGCAGCTTTAGCGGGGGGGAAGATACGCAGTATTTT.

V and J are TRBV20-1 and TRBJ2-1, with D uncertain. CDR3 length: 14 amino acids. V lost 5 bases, J lost 0 bases, and 11 bases lay in between. CDR1 is DFQATT and CDR2 is SNEGSKA in the germline V gene (reference sequence). CDR3 residues: CSARTQSSYNEQFF. CDR3 coding DNA: TGCAGTGCTCGTACCCAGAGCTCCTACAATGAGCAGTTCTTC.

The V and J genes are TRBV7-6 and TRBJ2-5; 9 bases fit TRBD2. CDR1 and CDR2 (germline): SGHVS, FNYEAQ. With 2 bases clipped from V and 7 bases from J, the junction kept 11 bases outside the gene matches. The CDR3 has 16 amino acids. The CDR3 protein is CASSLYEAGGATTQYF. In DNA, the CDR3 is TGTGCCAGCAGCTTATATGAAGCGGGGGGCGCTACGACCCAGTACTTC. Supplemented by reference TRBV7-6 and TRBJ2-5, the full variable domain reads GAGVSQSPRYKVTKRGQDVALRCDPISGHVSLYWYRQALGQGPEFLTYFNYEAQQDKSGLPNDRFSAERPEGSISTLTIQRTEQRDSAMYRCASSLYEAGGATTQYFGPGTRLLVL.

This clonotype was observed a handful of times. The genes are TRBV6-2 or TRBV6-3 and TRBJ2-1, with TRBD2 matching over 7 bases. V dropped 2 bases and J dropped 4; count of bases not matched to a gene: 5. The CDR3 sequence is 15 residues long. Germline CDR1 reads MNHEY; CDR2 reads SVGEGT. CDR3 amino acids: CASSYTGGTYNEQFF. The CDR3 DNA is TGTGCCAGCAGTTACACCGGGGGGACGTACAATGAGCAGTTCTTC.

The chain is built from TRBV27 and TRBJ1-2, with 7 bases lining up with TRBD1. Germline V gives CDR1 MNHEY, CDR2 SMNVEV (reference sequence). This CDR3 comprises 14 residues. V was clipped by 7 bases and J by 6 bases; unmatched bases: 11. In nucleotides, the CDR3 is TGTGCCAGCACCCCTTTGGGACAGCAACATGGCTACACCTTC. It codes for CASTPLGQQHGYTF.

This clonotype came up many times. The chain's CDR3 is CASSPPGQSSGANVLTF. Written as DNA, the CDR3 is TGTGCCAGCAGCCCCCCGGGACAGAGCTCTGGGGCCAACGTCCTGACTTTC. The chain is built from TRBV7-9 and TRBJ2-6; 7 bases fit TRBD1. The germline V gene encodes CDR1 SEHNR and CDR2 FQNEAQ (reference sequence). The CDR3 contains 17 residues. V lost 5 bases, J lost 0 bases, and 7 bases stayed unmatched.

The chain has TRBV6-5 and TRBJ2-7; TRBD1 might be the D (5 bases). The germline gives CDR1 MNHEY, CDR2 SVGAGI. Trimming removed 2 bases at V and 0 bases at J, with 17 bases between. The CDR3 has 17 residues. The DNA of the CDR3 is TGTGCCAGCAGTTACGGGTCCCTGGGCAGGGACTCCTACGAGCAGTACTTC. This encodes CASSYGSLGRDSYEQYF.

V gene TRBV7-3 combines with J gene TRBJ2-7; 9 bases align to TRBD1. Germline V gene sequence: CDR1 SGHTA, CDR2 FQGTGA. J gave up 5 bases and V 4 bases, and 3 bases lay outside the gene matches. The CDR3 sequence is 13 residues long. The CDR3 region is CASSSDRGDEQYF. CDR3 nucleotide sequence: TGTGCCAGCAGCTCGGACAGGGGAGACGAGCAGTACTTC.

The chain couples TRBV5-1 to TRBJ2-2, with D perhaps given as TRBD1 or TRBD2 (5 bases each). Germline loops: CDR1 SGHRS, CDR2 YFSETQ. This CDR3 comprises 16 residues. The V end lost 1 base, the J end lost 0 bases, and 10 bases lay between the germline ends. CDR3 protein: CASSLRRGANTGELFF. Written as DNA, the CDR3 is TGCGCCAGCAGCTTGAGAAGGGGAGCGAACACCGGGGAGCTGTTTTTT.

This chain links TRBV7-3 with TRBJ1-1; no definite D call. This CDR3 is built from 18 residues. V shed 2 bases and J shed 1 base, with 20 bases lying between them. Germline V gene data show CDR1 as SGHTA and CDR2 as FQGTGA. The chain's CDR3 is CASSLFPDPGITNTEAFF. The CDR3 DNA is TGTGCCAGCAGCTTATTCCCCGACCCCGGGATAACGAACACTGAAGCTTTCTTT.

CDR3 sequence: CSARNSGGTKGYNEQFF. The CDR3 DNA follows: TGCAGTGCTAGAAATAGCGGGGGGACCAAAGGCTACAATGAGCAGTTCTTC. The rearrangement joins TRBV20-1 to TRBJ2-1, with 10 positions matching TRBD2. After removal of 2 bases from V and 3 bases from J, the junction contained 10 bases not matched to a gene. The CDR3 spans 17 residues. Germline loops: CDR1 DFQATT, CDR2 SNEGSKA (reference sequence).

The chain has TRBV7-8 and TRBJ2-7, with 9 positions matching TRBD1. The CDR3 totals 16 residues. Germline loops: CDR1 SGHVS, CDR2 FQNEAQ. The V gene end was trimmed by 4 bases and the J gene end by 0 bases; junction bases not matched to a gene: 7. CDR3 nucleotide sequence: TGTGCCAGCAGCTCTTACAGGGGGCCGAGCTCCTACGAGCAGTACTTC. It codes for CASSSYRGPSSYEQYF. The full variable domain, with the rest looked up from reference TRBV7-8 and TRBJ2-7, is GAGVSQSPRYKVAKRGQDVALRCDPISGHVSLFWYQQALGQGPEFLTYFQNEAQLDKSGLPSDRFFAERPEGSVSTLKIQRTQQEDSAVYLCASSSYRGPSSYEQYFGPGTRLTVT.

This clonotype was recorded at least ten times. This rearrangement joins TRBV25-1 to TRBJ2-1; D might be TRBD1 or TRBD2, each matching 6 bases. The CDR3 runs 13 residues. Germline lookup yields CDR1 MGHDK and CDR2 SYGVNS. With 10 bases removed from V and 3 bases from J, the gap between germline ends came to 13 bases. CDR3: CATGGGLYNEQFF. The CDR3, as DNA: TGTGCCACAGGAGGGGGGCTCTACAATGAGCAGTTCTTC.

The rearrangement uses TRBV6-5 and TRBJ2-5, with 12 bases fitting TRBD2. The junction had 7 bases not matched to a gene; V was cut back by 8 bases and J by 0 bases. Per the germline V gene, CDR1 is MNHEY and CDR2 is SVGAGI. The CDR3 runs to 16 residues. This CDR3 reads CASWGTSGGYQETQYF. CDR3 sequence (DNA): TGTGCCAGCTGGGGAACTAGCGGGGGGTACCAAGAGACCCAGTACTTC.

The chain has TRBV20-1 and TRBJ1-4; no clear D gene. V lost 3 bases and J lost 2, with 13 bases in between. Germline CDR1 reads DFQATT; CDR2 reads SNEGSKA (reference sequence). The CDR3 has 15 amino acids. This CDR3 reads CSASPLRGTNEKLFF. The CDR3, as DNA: TGCAGTGCTAGTCCCCTACGCGGGACTAATGAAAAACTGTTTTTT.

The genes are TRBV6-2 or TRBV6-3 and TRBJ2-7; D is uncertain. The V gene lost 6 bases and the J gene lost 2 bases, with 11 bases spanning the gap. CDR3 length equals 13 residues. CDR1 is MNHEY and CDR2 is SVGEGT in the germline V gene. This CDR3 reads CASSNDEAYEQYF. CDR3 sequence (DNA): TGTGCCAGCAGCAACGACGAGGCCTACGAGCAGTACTTC.

The genes are TRBV7-2 and TRBJ2-7; 10 bases map to TRBD2. V was clipped by 1 base and J by 3 bases; unmatched bases: 3. Germline assignment: CDR1 SGHTA and CDR2 FQGNSA. CDR3 size: 15 residues. The CDR3 is CASSLGTSGLYEQYF. CDR3 nucleotide sequence: TGTGCCAGCAGCTTAGGGACTAGCGGCCTCTACGAGCAGTACTTC. The whole variable domain, filled in from reference TRBV7-2 and TRBJ2-7, reads GAGVSQSPSNKVTEKGKDVELRCDPISGHTALYWYRQSLGQGLEFLIYFQGNSAPDKSGLPSDRFSAERTGGSVSTLTIQRTQQEDSAVYLCASSLGTSGLYEQYFGPGTRLTVT.

The chain is built from TRBV20-1 and TRBJ1-5; no clear D. The CDR3 is 15 amino acids. CDR1 is DFQATT and CDR2 is SNEGSKA in the germline V gene (reference sequence). Trimming removed 4 bases at V and 0 bases at J, with 13 bases between. This CDR3 is CSATERHDSNQPQHF. The CDR3 DNA sequence: TGCAGTGCTACCGAGCGGCATGATAGCAATCAGCCCCAGCATTTT.

This clonotype was found a few times. The chain has TRBV11-2 and TRBJ2-5; the D gene is possibly TRBD2 (7 bases). With 1 base removed from V and 5 bases from J, the gap between germline ends came to 14 bases. CDR1 is SGHAT, CDR2 FQNNGV, per germline. This CDR3 region has 15 residues. The CDR3 spells CASSLGGGLGETQYF. In DNA, the CDR3 is TGTGCCAGCAGCTTAGGGGGGGGCCTAGGGGAGACCCAGTACTTC.

The table lists this clonotype with a few counts. The chain employs TRBV12-3 or TRBV12-4 and TRBJ2-3, with 10 bases aligning to TRBD2. The CDR3 contains 14 residues. Trimming cost V 8 bases and J 1 base; bases outside gene matches: 3. CDR3 region: CASGLAARTDTQYF. The CDR3 coding sequence is TGTGCCAGCGGACTAGCGGCACGCACAGATACGCAGTATTTT.

CDR3 region: CASSRDRGFGQYF. The CDR3 DNA reads TGTGCCAGCAGCCGGGACAGGGGATTTGGGCAGTACTTC. V gene TRBV2 combines with J gene TRBJ2-4, with TRBD1 matching 10 bases. V dropped 6 bases and J dropped 13; count of bases not matched to a gene: 9. Germline-derived CDR1 and CDR2 are SNHLY and FYNNEI. The CDR3 has 13 amino acids.

This clonotype has ten or more counts. The CDR3: CASSLSVGTGVQETQYF. In nucleotides, the CDR3 is TGTGCCAGCAGCTTATCTGTAGGGACAGGGGTACAAGAGACCCAGTACTTC. The chain combines TRBV7-6 with TRBJ2-5; 10 nucleotides align to TRBD1. This CDR3 spans 17 amino acids. Trimming at V came to 2 bases and at J to 2 bases, leaving 8 bases not matched to a gene. The V gene's germline CDR1 is SGHVS and CDR2 FNYEAQ.